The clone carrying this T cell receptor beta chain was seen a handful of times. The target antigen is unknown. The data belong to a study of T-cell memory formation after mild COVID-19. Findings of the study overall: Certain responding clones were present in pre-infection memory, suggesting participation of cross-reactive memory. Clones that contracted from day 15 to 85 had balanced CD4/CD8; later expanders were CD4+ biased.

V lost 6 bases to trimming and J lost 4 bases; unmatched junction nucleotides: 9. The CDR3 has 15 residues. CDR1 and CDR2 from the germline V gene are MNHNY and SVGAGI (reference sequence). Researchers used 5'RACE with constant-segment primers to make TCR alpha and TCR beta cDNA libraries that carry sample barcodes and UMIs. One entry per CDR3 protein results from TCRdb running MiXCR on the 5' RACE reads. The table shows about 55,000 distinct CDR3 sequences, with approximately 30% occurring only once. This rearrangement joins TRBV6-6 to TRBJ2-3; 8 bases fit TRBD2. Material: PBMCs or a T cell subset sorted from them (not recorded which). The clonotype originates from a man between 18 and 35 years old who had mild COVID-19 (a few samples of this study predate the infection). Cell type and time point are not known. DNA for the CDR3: TGTGCCAGCAGGGAGCTCCGCGGGGGGCCAGATACGCAGTATTTT. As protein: CASRELRGGPDTQYF.